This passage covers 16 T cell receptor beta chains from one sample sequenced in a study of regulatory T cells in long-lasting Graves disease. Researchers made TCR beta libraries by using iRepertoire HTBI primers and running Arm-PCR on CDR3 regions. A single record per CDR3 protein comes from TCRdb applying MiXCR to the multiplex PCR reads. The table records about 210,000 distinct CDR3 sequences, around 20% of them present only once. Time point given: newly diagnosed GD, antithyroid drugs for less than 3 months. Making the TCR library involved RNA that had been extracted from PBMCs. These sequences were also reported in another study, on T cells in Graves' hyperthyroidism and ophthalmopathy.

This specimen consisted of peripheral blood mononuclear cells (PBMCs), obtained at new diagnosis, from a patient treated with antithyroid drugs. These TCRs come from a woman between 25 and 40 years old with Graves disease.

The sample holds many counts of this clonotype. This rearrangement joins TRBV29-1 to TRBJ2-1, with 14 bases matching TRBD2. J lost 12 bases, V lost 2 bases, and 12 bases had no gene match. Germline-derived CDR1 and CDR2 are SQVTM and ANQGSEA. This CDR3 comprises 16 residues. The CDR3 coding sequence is TGCAGCGTTGAATTTTCCGGGACTAGCGGGAGAATAGGGCAGTTCTTC. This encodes CSVEFSGTSGRIGQFF.

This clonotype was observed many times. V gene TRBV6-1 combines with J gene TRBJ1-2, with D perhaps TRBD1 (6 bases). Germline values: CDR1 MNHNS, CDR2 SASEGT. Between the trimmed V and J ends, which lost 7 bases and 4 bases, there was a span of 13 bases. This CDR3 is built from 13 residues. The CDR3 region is CASTPGETYGYTF. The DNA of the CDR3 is TGTGCCAGCACCCCAGGGGAGACCTATGGCTACACCTTC.

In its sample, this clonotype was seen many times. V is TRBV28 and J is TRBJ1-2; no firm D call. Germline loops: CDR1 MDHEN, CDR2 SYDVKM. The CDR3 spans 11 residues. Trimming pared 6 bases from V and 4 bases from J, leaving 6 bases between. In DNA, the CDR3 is TGTGCCAGCAGACTTTCCTATGGCTACACCTTC. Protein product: CASRLSYGYTF.

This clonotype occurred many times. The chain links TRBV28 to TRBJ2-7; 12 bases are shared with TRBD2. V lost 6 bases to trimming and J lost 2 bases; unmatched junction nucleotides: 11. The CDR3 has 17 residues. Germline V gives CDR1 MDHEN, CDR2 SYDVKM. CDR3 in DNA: TGTGCCAGCAGCCCGGGACTAGCGGGCCTTGCAACCTACGAGCAGTACTTC. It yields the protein CASSPGLAGLATYEQYF.

CDR3 amino acids: CASSEKSSPGFGEQFF. The CDR3 DNA follows: TGTGCCAGCAGTGAAAAATCTAGCCCGGGTTTCGGTGAGCAGTTCTTC. V and J are TRBV2 and TRBJ2-3; a possible D gene is TRBD2 (5 bases). Matching the DNA end better, TRBJ2-1 makes the J call doubtful. CDR1 is SNHLY and CDR2 is FYNNEI in the germline V gene. The CDR3 contains 16 residues.

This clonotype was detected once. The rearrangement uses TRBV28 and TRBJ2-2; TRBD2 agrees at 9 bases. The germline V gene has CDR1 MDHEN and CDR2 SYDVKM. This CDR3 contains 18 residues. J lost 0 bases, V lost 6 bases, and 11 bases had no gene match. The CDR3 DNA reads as TGTGCCAGCAGGCCGGGACTAGCACAAAACACGAACACCGGGGAGCTGTTTTTT. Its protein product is CASRPGLAQNTNTGELFF. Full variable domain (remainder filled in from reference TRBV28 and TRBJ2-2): DVKVTQSSRYLVKRTGEKVFLECVQDMDHENMFWYRQDPGLGLRLIYFSYDVKMKEKGDIPEGYSVSREKKERFSLILESASTNQTSMYLCASRPGLAQNTNTGELFFGEGSRLTVL.

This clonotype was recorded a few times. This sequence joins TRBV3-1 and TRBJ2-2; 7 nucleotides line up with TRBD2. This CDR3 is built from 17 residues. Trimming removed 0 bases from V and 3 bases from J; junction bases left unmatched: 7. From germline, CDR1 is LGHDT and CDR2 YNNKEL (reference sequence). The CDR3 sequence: CASSQDGRTSYTGELFF. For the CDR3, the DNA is TGTGCCAGCAGCCAAGATGGACGGACTAGTTACACCGGGGAGCTGTTTTTT.

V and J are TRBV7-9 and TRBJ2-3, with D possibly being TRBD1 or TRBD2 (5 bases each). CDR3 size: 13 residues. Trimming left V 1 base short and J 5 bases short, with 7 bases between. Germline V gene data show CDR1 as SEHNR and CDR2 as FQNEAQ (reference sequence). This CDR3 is CASSLVGVDTQYF. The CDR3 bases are TGTGCCAGCAGCTTAGTGGGGGTAGATACGCAGTATTTT.

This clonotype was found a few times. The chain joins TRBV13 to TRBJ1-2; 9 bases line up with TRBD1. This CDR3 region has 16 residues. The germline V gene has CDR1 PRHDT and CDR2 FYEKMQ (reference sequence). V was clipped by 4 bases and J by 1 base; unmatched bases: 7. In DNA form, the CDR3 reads TGTGCCAGCAGCTCGAGCCGGACAGGGGTTAACTATGGCTACACCTTC. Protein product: CASSSSRTGVNYGYTF.

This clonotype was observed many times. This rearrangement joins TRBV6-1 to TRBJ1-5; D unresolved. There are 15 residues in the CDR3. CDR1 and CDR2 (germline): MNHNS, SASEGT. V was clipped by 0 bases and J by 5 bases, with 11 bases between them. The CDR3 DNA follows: TGTGCCAGCAGTGAAGCGGGAGGGCCATATCAGCCCCAGCATTTT. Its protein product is CASSEAGGPYQPQHF.

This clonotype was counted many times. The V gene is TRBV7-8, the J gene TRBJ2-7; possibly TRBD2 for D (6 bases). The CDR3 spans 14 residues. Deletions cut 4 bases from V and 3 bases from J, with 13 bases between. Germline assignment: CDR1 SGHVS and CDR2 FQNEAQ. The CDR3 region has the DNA TGTGCCAGCAGCTCGGGGGACGCCCGCTACGAGCAGTACTTC. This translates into CASSSGDARYEQYF.

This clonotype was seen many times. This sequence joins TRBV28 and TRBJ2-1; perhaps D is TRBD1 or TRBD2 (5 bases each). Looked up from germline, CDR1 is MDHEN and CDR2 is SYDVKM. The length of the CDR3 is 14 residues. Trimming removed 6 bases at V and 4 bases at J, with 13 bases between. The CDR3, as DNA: TGTGCCAGCAGCTCTTTCGAGGGGTACAATGAGCAGTTCTTC. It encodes CASSSFEGYNEQFF.

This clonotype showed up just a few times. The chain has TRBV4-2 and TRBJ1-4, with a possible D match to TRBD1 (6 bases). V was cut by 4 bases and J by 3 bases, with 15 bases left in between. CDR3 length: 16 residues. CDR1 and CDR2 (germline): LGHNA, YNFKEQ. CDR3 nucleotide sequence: TGTGCCAGCAGCCTGGGGGGGGCCGTAGCTAATGAAAAACTGTTTTTT. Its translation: CASSLGGAVANEKLFF.

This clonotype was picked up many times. The CDR3 nucleotides read TGTGCCAGTAGTCCTACCCGGGGAAGGAAACCCCAAGAAGCTTTCTTT. Amino acids: CASSPTRGRKPQEAFF. The V and J genes are TRBV19 and TRBJ1-1; D is ambiguous. Germline CDR1 reads LNHDA; CDR2 reads SQIVND (reference sequence). CDR3 length equals 16 residues. Trimming shortened V by 5 bases and J by 8 bases, and 24 bases separated the two germline ends.

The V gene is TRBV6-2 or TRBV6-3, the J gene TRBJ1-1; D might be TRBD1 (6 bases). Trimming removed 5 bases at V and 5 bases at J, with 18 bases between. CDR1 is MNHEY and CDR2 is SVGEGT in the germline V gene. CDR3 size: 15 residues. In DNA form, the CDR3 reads TGTGCCAGCAGTGCACTACAGGGAGGAAAAACTGAAGCTTTCTTT. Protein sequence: CASSALQGGKTEAFF.

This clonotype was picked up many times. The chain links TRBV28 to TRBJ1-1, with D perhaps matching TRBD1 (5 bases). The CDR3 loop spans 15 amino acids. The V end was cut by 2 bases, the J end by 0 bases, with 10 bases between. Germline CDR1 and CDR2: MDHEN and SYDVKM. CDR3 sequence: CASSLRPGVNTEAFF. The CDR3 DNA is TGTGCCAGCAGTTTACGACCGGGGGTGAACACTGAAGCTTTCTTT.